One and the same sample provided the 28 T cell receptor beta chains below, sequenced in a study of OX40 agonist ivuxolimab in advanced cancers. Repertoires were generated with immunoSEQ multiplex PCR, while TCRdb's copy carries only in-frame clones and drops some. This table holds 50,000 or so clones, approximately 89% found once. This sample comprised CD4+ or CD8+ T cells sorted from blood, obtained in a trial of the OX40 agonist ivuxolimab. Source of these receptors: an adult with an advanced solid tumor such as melanoma, head and neck, liver or kidney cancer.

The genes are TRBV7-9 and TRBJ2-3; 7 bases are shared with TRBD1. V was clipped by 2 bases and J by 1 base; unmatched bases: 6. This CDR3 has 16 amino acids. CDR1 and CDR2 from the germline V gene are SEHNR and FQNEAQ (reference sequence). CDR3 nucleotide sequence: TGTGCCAGCAGCTTACCCCGGACAGGCCGCACAGATACGCAGTATTTT. It specifies CASSLPRTGRTDTQYF. The full variable domain, with the rest looked up from reference TRBV7-9 and TRBJ2-3, is DTGVSQNPRHKITKRGQNVTFRCDPISEHNRLYWYRQTLGQGPEFLTYFQNEAQLEKSRLLSDRFSAERPKGSFSTLEIQRTEQGDSAMYLCASSLPRTGRTDTQYFGPGTRLTVL.

The chain links TRBV6-1 to TRBJ2-1; TRBD2 matches 9 bases. The germline CDR1 and CDR2 sequences are MNHNS and SASEGT. V shed 2 bases, J shed 7 bases, and the junction held 6 bases outside the gene matches. This CDR3 contains 15 residues. The CDR3 bases are TGTGCCAGCAGTGAAATTAGCGGGAGTTCTAATGAGCAGTTCTTC. Protein: CASSEISGSSNEQFF.

The chain couples TRBV29-1 to TRBJ2-5; possible D gene TRBD2, 6 bases. CDR3 length: 14 amino acids. Per the germline V gene, CDR1 is SQVTM and CDR2 is ANQGSEA. V gave up 4 bases and J gave up 5 bases, with 17 bases separating them. The CDR3 DNA is TGCAGCGTTGCGAGGGGAGGTGGAATGGAGACCCAGTACTTC. This translates into CSVARGGGMETQYF.

The chain carries TRBV10-2 and TRBJ2-2; TRBD2 matches 9 bases. The CDR3 contains 15 residues. Germline V gives CDR1 WSHSY, CDR2 SAAADI. Unmatched junction bases numbered 4, after V lost 3 bases and J lost 5 bases. CDR3 in DNA: TGCGCCAGCAGTGATAGCGGGAGAAGGACCGGGGAGCTGTTTTTT. It specifies CASSDSGRRTGELFF.

The chain has TRBV5-1 and TRBJ1-1, with D possibly being TRBD1 (5 bases). Germline CDR1 reads SGHRS; CDR2 reads YFSETQ. Trimming removed 7 bases at V and 1 base at J, with 8 bases between. This CDR3 comprises 12 residues. CDR3 sequence reads: CASGRENTEAFF. CDR3 nucleotide sequence: TGCGCCAGCGGCAGGGAGAACACTGAAGCTTTCTTT.

The V gene is TRBV13, the J gene TRBJ2-2, with a weak D call TRBD2 (5 bases). V lost 8 bases, J lost 6 bases, and 10 bases lay in between. This CDR3 region has 12 residues. CDR1 and CDR2 (germline): PRHDT, FYEKMQ (reference sequence). In DNA, the CDR3 is TGTGCCAGCGGGCTAGCAGCCGGGGAGCTGTTTTTT. As protein: CASGLAAGELFF.

This CDR3 is CASSPVAGGYNEQFF. The CDR3 region has the DNA TGTGCCAGTAGCCCCGTAGCGGGGGGCTACAATGAGCAGTTCTTC. The chain uses TRBV19 and TRBJ2-1; TRBD2 agrees at 10 bases. CDR1 is LNHDA, CDR2 SQIVND, per germline (reference sequence). J was trimmed by 3 bases and V by 6 bases; bases with no gene match: 5. CDR3 size: 15 residues.

Turning to this clone: Other DNA sequences within the sample encode an identical CDR3. The gene calls are TRBV6-5 and TRBJ1-1; TRBD1 aligns across 8 bases. This CDR3 has 14 residues. Germline V lookup: CDR1 MNHEY, CDR2 SVGAGI. Trimming took 7 bases from V and 0 from J; bases not matched to a gene: 4. The CDR3 nucleotides are TGTGCCAGCACCAGGACAGGGATGAACACTGAAGCTTTCTTT. Amino acid sequence: CASTRTGMNTEAFF.

V gene TRBV9 combines with J gene TRBJ2-1; 7 bases are shared with TRBD1. Germline V gives CDR1 SGDLS, CDR2 YYNGEE. V lost 3 bases, J lost 5 bases, and 8 bases stayed unmatched. This CDR3 is 15 amino acids long. The CDR3 is CASSDDRDRDNEQFF. For the CDR3, the DNA is TGTGCCAGCAGCGATGACCGGGACAGAGACAATGAGCAGTTCTTC.

This chain uses TRBV4-1 with TRBJ2-3; the match to TRBD1 covers 11 bases. The CDR3 runs to 17 residues. CDR1 is MGHRA, CDR2 YSYEKL, per germline. V dropped 1 base and J dropped 4; count of bases not matched to a gene: 7. The CDR3 DNA reads as TGCGCCAGCAGCCAAGTCCGGACAGGGGGCGATGCAGATACGCAGTATTTT. Amino acids: CASSQVRTGGDADTQYF.

The J gene is TRBJ2-7, the V gene TRBV28; 7 nucleotides agree with TRBD1. The germline CDR1 and CDR2 sequences are MDHEN and SYDVKM. V lost 5 bases to trimming and J lost 3 bases; unmatched junction nucleotides: 4. This CDR3 has 13 amino acids. CDR3 nucleotide sequence: TGTGCCAGCAGTAGGGACAGAAACTACGAGCAGTACTTC. Its translation is CASSRDRNYEQYF.

This chain links TRBV5-5 with TRBJ2-5; D is unclear. Trimming took off 0 bases at V and 2 bases at J, with 8 bases between the two ends. Germline assignment: CDR1 SGHKS and CDR2 YYEKEE (reference sequence). The CDR3 has 14 residues. The DNA for the CDR3 is TGTGCCAGCAGCTTGGCGTGGGGACAAGAGACCCAGTACTTC. Translation gives CASSLAWGQETQYF.

The chain recombines TRBV2 with TRBJ2-1; possible D gene TRBD1, 6 bases. V gave up 5 bases and J gave up 3 bases, with 14 bases separating them. The germline gives CDR1 SNHLY, CDR2 FYNNEI. This CDR3 is 15 amino acids long. CDR3 in amino acids: CASSPLTGIYNEQFF. DNA for the CDR3: TGTGCCAGCAGTCCTCTGACAGGTATCTACAATGAGCAGTTCTTC.

V is TRBV7-4 and J is TRBJ2-7, with TRBD1 as a possible D gene (6 bases). This CDR3 comprises 17 residues. The germline CDR1 and CDR2 sequences are SGHVT and SQSDAQ. V was clipped by 2 bases and J by 0 bases, with 17 bases between them. The CDR3 DNA follows: TGTGCCAGCAGCTTAAGACAGGTTGGAAAGAGCTCCTACGAGCAGTACTTC. This codes for CASSLRQVGKSSYEQYF.

The rearrangement joins TRBV28 to TRBJ1-3, with no clear D. Germline V CDR1 and CDR2: MDHEN, SYDVKM. The CDR3 runs 13 residues. V lost 3 bases to trimming and J lost 3 bases, with 6 bases between them. CDR3 protein: CASSFGIGNTIYF. The DNA of the CDR3 is TGTGCCAGCAGTTTTGGCATTGGAAACACCATATATTTT.

The gene calls are TRBV4-1 and TRBJ2-5; 15 positions match TRBD2. This CDR3 region has 16 residues. V was pared by 5 bases and J by 5 bases, with 6 bases of the junction left unmatched. Germline loops: CDR1 MGHRA, CDR2 YSYEKL. The DNA of the CDR3 is TGCGCCAGCAGCTCCTCCGGGACTAGCGGGGGGGAGACCCAGTACTTC. Its protein product is CASSSSGTSGGETQYF.

The chain is built from TRBV5-1 and TRBJ2-3; D might be TRBD1 (5 bases). The V gene lost 0 bases and the J gene lost 2 bases, with 10 bases spanning the gap. In germline, CDR1 is SGHRS, CDR2 YFSETQ. The CDR3 runs 15 residues. The CDR3 sequence is CASSLVGQNTDTQYF. CDR3 in DNA: TGCGCCAGCAGCTTGGTTGGACAAAACACAGATACGCAGTATTTT.

This chain uses TRBV4-2 with TRBJ1-2; TRBD1 matches at 10 bases. The V gene end was trimmed by 6 bases and the J gene end by 4 bases; junction bases not matched to a gene: 8. The CDR3 is 15 amino acids. Germline CDR1 is LGHNA and CDR2 is YNFKEQ. CDR3 sequence (DNA): TGTGCCAGCAGAGCGCCGGGACAGGGGATCTATGGCTACACCTTC. It specifies CASRAPGQGIYGYTF.

V is TRBV4-2 and J is TRBJ1-2; D gene unclear. CDR3 length: 15 amino acids. Germline V gives CDR1 LGHNA, CDR2 YNFKEQ. V was pared by 5 bases and J by 0 bases, with 13 bases between. CDR3: CASSSLGQANYGYTF. In DNA, the CDR3 is TGTGCCAGCAGCTCCCTGGGCCAGGCTAACTATGGCTACACCTTC.

J is TRBJ1-2 and V is TRBV18, with D possibly matching TRBD1 (6 bases). The CDR3 has 15 residues. In germline, CDR1 is KGHSH, CDR2 LQKENI. V was cut by 0 bases and J by 4 bases, with 12 bases left in between. This chain's CDR3 is CASSPPGRGGYGYTF. The CDR3 DNA is TGTGCCAGCTCACCACCGGGCAGGGGTGGCTATGGCTACACCTTC.

As regards this clone: The germline gene is not matched at one end of the junction; a read error may be the cause. This chain connects TRBV28 to TRBJ2-7; D call uncertain. Germline CDR1 MDHEN, CDR2 SYDVKM. This CDR3 spans 13 amino acids. The CDR3 is CASSLSSTAMQHF. The CDR3 bases are TGTGCCAGCAGTTTATCTTCGACGGCTATGCAGCACTTC.

The V and J genes are TRBV28 and TRBJ2-1, with TRBD2 identical over 9 bases. CDR3 size: 15 residues. Germline trimming cut 3 bases from V and 8 bases from J; bases unmatched to any gene: 8. Germline V gene sequence: CDR1 MDHEN, CDR2 SYDVKM. The CDR3 DNA is TGTGCCAGCAGTTTTCGGGCTAGCGGGATCGATGAGCAGTTCTTC. Its translation is CASSFRASGIDEQFF.

The CDR3 sequence is CASSQWGMNTEAFF. CDR3 nucleotides: TGTGCCAGCAGCCAATGGGGAATGAACACTGAAGCTTTCTTT. The V and J genes are TRBV5-4 and TRBJ1-1; D is uncertain. Trimming took off 4 bases at V and 0 bases at J, with 10 bases between the two ends. CDR1 is SGHNT, CDR2 YYREEE, per germline (reference sequence). The CDR3 length is 14 residues.

J is TRBJ1-2 and V is TRBV6-1; 7 nucleotides match TRBD1. In germline, CDR1 is MNHNS, CDR2 SASEGT. J was trimmed by 4 bases and V by 1 base; bases with no gene match: 12. This CDR3 spans 17 amino acids. The CDR3 DNA follows: TGTGCCAGCAGTGAAGGCGGGCGGTCAGGGGGTGCCTATGGCTACACCTTC. Translating it yields CASSEGGRSGGAYGYTF.

For the CDR3, the DNA is TGTGCCAGCAGCCCCAGGGGATCCTACGAGCAGTACTTC. This codes for CASSPRGSYEQYF. The V call is TRBV13, the J call TRBJ2-7; a weak D match, TRBD1 (6 bases). V was clipped by 5 bases and J by 1 base, with 9 bases between them. This CDR3 contains 13 residues. Germline V CDR1 and CDR2: PRHDT, FYEKMQ (reference sequence).

The rearrangement joins TRBV6-5 to TRBJ1-5; tentatively, D is TRBD1 (6 bases). V was pared by 6 bases and J by 3 bases, with 12 bases between. The CDR3 is 14 amino acids. In germline, CDR1 is MNHEY, CDR2 SVGAGI. CDR3 coding DNA: TGTGCCAGCAGACCCGGACAGTCCAATCAGCCCCAGCATTTT. Translating gives CASRPGQSNQPQHF.

The chain is built from TRBV5-1 and TRBJ1-3; tentative D call: TRBD1 (6 bases). Germline CDR1 reads SGHRS; CDR2 reads YFSETQ. V shed 0 bases and J shed 0 bases, with 10 bases lying between them. The CDR3 totals 16 residues. DNA for the CDR3: TGCGCCAGCAGCTTGGTTCCAGGGGACTCTGGAAACACCATATATTTT. It yields the protein CASSLVPGDSGNTIYF.

This chain joins TRBV2 and TRBJ2-3, with D perhaps matching TRBD2 (5 bases). Germline CDR1 and CDR2: SNHLY and FYNNEI. Trimming cost V 6 bases and J 0 bases, with 10 bases left between them. The CDR3 spans 14 residues. The CDR3 DNA follows: TGTGCCAGCAGCAAGCGGATTAGCACAGATACGCAGTATTTT. This translates into CASSKRISTDTQYF.